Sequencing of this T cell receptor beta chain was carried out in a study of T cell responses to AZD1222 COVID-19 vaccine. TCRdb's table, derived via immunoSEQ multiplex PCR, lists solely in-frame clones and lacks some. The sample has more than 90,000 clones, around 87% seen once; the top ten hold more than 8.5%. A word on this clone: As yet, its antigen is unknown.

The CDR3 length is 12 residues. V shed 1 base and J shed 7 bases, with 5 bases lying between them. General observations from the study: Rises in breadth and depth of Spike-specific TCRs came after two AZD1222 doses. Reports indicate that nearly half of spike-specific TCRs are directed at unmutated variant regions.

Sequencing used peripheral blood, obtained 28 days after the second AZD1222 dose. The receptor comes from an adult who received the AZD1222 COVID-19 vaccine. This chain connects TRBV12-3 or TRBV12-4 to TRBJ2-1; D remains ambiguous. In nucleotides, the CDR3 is TGTGCCAGCAGTTTAGTCGCTAATGAGCAGTTCTTC. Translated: CASSLVANEQFF.